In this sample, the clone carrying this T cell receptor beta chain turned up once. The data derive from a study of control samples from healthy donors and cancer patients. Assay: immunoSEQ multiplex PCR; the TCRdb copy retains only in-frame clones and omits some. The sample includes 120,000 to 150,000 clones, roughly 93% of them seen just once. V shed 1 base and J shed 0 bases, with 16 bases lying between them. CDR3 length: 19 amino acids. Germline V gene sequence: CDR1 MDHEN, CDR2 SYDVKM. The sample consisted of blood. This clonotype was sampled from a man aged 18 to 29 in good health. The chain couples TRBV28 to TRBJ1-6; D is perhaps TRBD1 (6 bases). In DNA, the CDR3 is TGTGCCAGCAGTTTATCCCCCCCTGGCAGGGGCTCCTATAATTCACCCCTCCACTTT. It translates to CASSLSPPGRGSYNSPLHF.